These 13 T cell receptor beta chains were all obtained from the same sample, sequenced in a study. In TCRdb, the 5' RACE reads were re-called with MiXCR into one record per CDR3 protein. The sample lists 7,000 to 9,000 distinct CDR3 sequences, around 16% occurring once. What was sequenced was memory CD4+ T cells sorted from blood. Subset noted: memory CD4+ T cells, CD4+CD45RO+CD25-. Source of these receptors: a female donor with breast cancer.

Relative to its sample, this clonotype is medium-sized. This chain joins TRBV7-2 and TRBJ2-1; 9 bases map to TRBD2. The germline V gene encodes CDR1 SGHTA and CDR2 FQGNSA. V was clipped by 5 bases and J by 5 bases; unmatched bases: 16. The CDR3 spans 18 residues. The CDR3 sequence is CASSSAGRGTSRNNEQFF. CDR3 in DNA: TGTGCCAGCAGCAGCGCCGGCCGCGGGACTAGCAGAAACAATGAGCAGTTCTTC.

This clonotype is termed medium-sized. The genes are TRBV5-1 and TRBJ1-2, with D unclear. Trimming left V 4 bases short and J 3 bases short, with 10 bases between. CDR1 is SGHRS, CDR2 YFSETQ, per germline. This CDR3 region has 13 residues. DNA of the CDR3: TGCGCCAGCAGCGGCCAAAATTACTATGGCTACACCTTC. Translating gives CASSGQNYYGYTF.

V usage is TRBV11-2 and J usage is TRBJ2-3, with D tentatively TRBD2 (5 bases). Germline V gives CDR1 SGHAT, CDR2 FQNNGV. V was clipped by 4 bases and J by 8 bases, with 10 bases between them. There are 12 residues in the CDR3. The CDR3 DNA is TGTGCCAGCAGCTCGGGAACCACTACGCAGTATTTT. Protein product: CASSSGTTTQYF.

This clonotype is deemed medium-sized (0.01 to 0.1%). The chain uses TRBV5-1 and TRBJ1-2, with TRBD1 matching 12 bases. CDR3 size: 15 residues. The trim removed 1 base at V and 6 bases at J, leaving 4 bases unmatched. Germline lookup yields CDR1 SGHRS and CDR2 YFSETQ. The CDR3 bases are TGCGCCAGCAGCTTGTGGGACAGGGGGCCCCATGGCTACACCTTC. As protein: CASSLWDRGPHGYTF.

This clonotype qualifies as medium-sized. This chain uses TRBV29-1 with TRBJ1-1, with D hard to call. The CDR3 is made up of 14 amino acids. Germline lookup yields CDR1 SQVTM and CDR2 ANQGSEA. V lost 6 bases to trimming and J lost 0 bases, with 14 bases between them. CDR3: CSVPRGSLNTEAFF. CDR3 bases: TGCAGCGTACCGCGAGGATCCCTGAACACTGAAGCTTTCTTT.

In its sample, this clonotype was seen many times. V and J are TRBV3-1 and TRBJ2-1; D is unresolved. Trimming left V 4 bases short and J 7 bases short, with 8 bases between. CDR1 is LGHDT and CDR2 is YNNKEL in the germline V gene (reference sequence). The CDR3 sequence is 12 residues long. This chain's CDR3 is CASSRLGNEQFF. DNA for the CDR3: TGTGCCAGCAGCCGTCTTGGGAATGAGCAGTTCTTC.

Many counts were recorded for this clonotype. The chain employs TRBV28 and TRBJ2-1; D gene ambiguous. Between the trimmed V and J ends, which lost 3 bases and 10 bases, there was a span of 10 bases. The germline gives CDR1 MDHEN, CDR2 SYDVKM. This CDR3 contains 12 residues. Here the CDR3 reads CASSFGVEEQFF. CDR3 sequence (DNA): TGTGCCAGCAGTTTTGGGGTCGAGGAGCAGTTCTTC.

Concerning this clonotype: A much bigger clone sits one base away, suggesting this may be a read error. The CDR3 reads CASSRSASRGKHTQYF. The CDR3 DNA reads TGTGCCAGCTCACGATCGGCTAGCAGAGGGAAACATACGCAGTATTTT. This chain connects TRBV18 to TRBJ2-3, with D perhaps TRBD2 (5 bases). V gave up 4 bases and J gave up 7 bases, with 21 bases separating them. Germline CDR1 KGHSH, CDR2 LQKENI. The CDR3 length is 16 residues.

The sample holds one count of this clonotype. The junction shows a germline mismatch at one end, possibly a read error. V usage is TRBV11-2 and J usage is TRBJ1-2; D possibly corresponds to TRBD1 (6 bases). From germline, CDR1 is SGHAT and CDR2 FQNNGV. This CDR3 has 18 residues. The CDR3 nucleotides read TGTGCCGGCAGCCAGGACAGCCAAACTCGGTCGGCTAACTATGGCTACACCTTC. Its protein product is CAGSQDSQTRSANYGYTF.

This clonotype is labeled medium-sized. The chain is built from TRBV2 and TRBJ1-3; D gene unclear. CDR3 length: 14 amino acids. Germline loops: CDR1 SNHLY, CDR2 FYNNEI. V was clipped by 5 bases and J by 0 bases, with 8 bases between them. CDR3 sequence: CASSTVDSGNTIYF. CDR3 DNA sequence: TGTGCCAGCAGTACTGTCGACTCTGGAAACACCATATATTTT.

The genes are TRBV5-1 and TRBJ2-3; D is possibly TRBD2 (6 bases). Germline V lookup: CDR1 SGHRS, CDR2 YFSETQ. The V and J ends lost 6 bases and 2 bases respectively, with 19 bases between them. The CDR3 is made up of 16 amino acids. The CDR3 reads CASKLAPGLYTDTQYF. The CDR3 DNA is TGCGCCAGCAAATTAGCCCCGGGACTCTACACAGATACGCAGTATTTT.

By share of the sample, this clonotype is medium-sized. This rearrangement joins TRBV7-6 to TRBJ2-7; 8 positions match TRBD1. The CDR3 runs to 14 residues. V trimming: 5 bases; J trimming: 5 bases; junction bases outside the gene matches: 8. The germline V gene has CDR1 SGHVS and CDR2 FNYEAQ. The CDR3 region has the DNA TGTGCCAGCAGCACAGGACAGGGTTCCCACGAGCAGTACTTC. It translates to CASSTGQGSHEQYF.

Many counts were recorded for this clonotype. The chain is built from TRBV12-3 or TRBV12-4 and TRBJ2-1; TRBD2 is a possible D gene (5 bases). This CDR3 contains 16 residues. V shed 3 bases and J shed 4 bases, with 16 bases lying between them. CDR3 DNA: TGTGCCAGCAGTTTTGGGCCTGAGGGTCCTTACAATGAGCAGTTCTTC. As protein: CASSFGPEGPYNEQFF.